This T cell receptor beta chain derives from a study of T cells in Graves' hyperthyroidism and ophthalmopathy. This clonotype was observed a few times. What it binds is unknown. Study findings and constraints: Most expanded thyroid clonotypes above 0.001 recurred in blood.

The germline V gene has CDR1 ENHRY and CDR2 SYGVKD. This CDR3 has 17 amino acids. With 7 bases clipped from V and 5 bases from J, the junction kept 16 bases outside the gene matches. RNA transcripts provided the source from which TCR beta CDR3 regions were amplified. The HTBI primer set was used in a first-round RT-PCR of the TCR CDR3. TCRdb independently ran MiXCR on the multiplex PCR reads; one entry per CDR3 protein. The top ten hold roughly 45% of the sample, which has 490,000 or so distinct CDR3 sequences, about 46% seen once. The chain combines TRBV10-3 with TRBJ2-5; 10 positions match TRBD1. Sequenced input: peripheral blood or thyroid tissue (not recorded which). This receptor was identified in an adult woman with Graves' disease, either hyperthyroidism or ophthalmopathy (not recorded which). The CDR3 reads CAIKSDRGLLGQETQYF. CDR3 nucleotide sequence: TGTGCCATCAAGAGTGACAGGGGGCTACTCGGTCAGGAGACCCAGTACTTC.